This paragraph covers one T cell receptor beta chain sequence. This clonotype is a singleton in its sample. Its antigen target is currently unknown. Base qualities are not at hand, and no much larger clone is one base apart. One read provides weak support. The CDR3 contains 13 residues, cysteine and phenylalanine counted. Of all the DNA, just the CDR3 is kept, 39 bases in frame from base 1. Between the V and J ends, shortened by 5 bases and 3 bases respectively, the junction contains 10 bases. The germline V gene sets CDR1 to MNHNS and CDR2 to SASEGT. This record belongs to a study of Graves' ophthalmopathy and Graves' hyperthyroidism (dated by TCRdb to between 2017 and 2018). With regard to the full study: Peripheral blood was collected before any treatment was given, at the time of initial diagnosis. TCR beta repertoire signatures were used to distinguish Graves' ophthalmopathy from Graves' hyperthyroidism and to predict progression to ophthalmopathy. In total, 135 blood samples were TCR-sequenced: around 42 ophthalmopathy, around 75 hyperthyroidism and about 17 hyperthyroidism-to-ophthalmopathy patients. To explore V-J signatures distinguishing ophthalmopathy from hyperthyroidism, a discovery set of approximately 100 patients (fewer than 45 ophthalmopathy, 57 stable hyperthyroidism) was enrolled. The independent validation cohort included 18 to 20 hyperthyroidism patients plus 17 patients who later progressed from hyperthyroidism to ophthalmopathy. T-cell repertoires of thyroid tissue and blood were compared in several hyperthyroidism patients. Following sampling, methimazole starting at 30 mg daily was administered to hyperthyroidism patients, and high-dose intravenous methylprednisolone was administered to ophthalmopathy patients. The 90 to 100 discovery patients were randomly divided into training and test sets at a 7:3 ratio. General conclusions and limits of the study: In validation, the model predicted ophthalmopathy progression with less than 71% sensitivity and roughly 72% specificity; more than ten predicted patients were CT-confirmed with GO in a median of approximately 6.2 months. Sample size was not statistically predetermined, and group allocation was not concealed from the investigators. The 13-signature model separated ophthalmopathy from stable hyperthyroidism with around 90% sensitivity and approximately 83% specificity in cross-validation, and 80%/75% in the test set. Most expanded thyroid clonotypes with a frequency above 0.001 also appeared in blood, which suggests that blood repertoires may reflect the immune response in the thyroid.

For repertoire sequencing, TCR beta CDR3 regions were amplified from RNA transcripts. The first round of RT-PCR was done with HTBI primers and the Qiagen OneStep RT-PCR kit, and was followed by a second round of multiplex PCR, then size selection and purification. Libraries were sequenced on an Illumina HiSeq2000 using paired-end 100 bp reads. The original pipeline was this. SOAPnuke was used to process the reads, removing any read that contained adapters or uncalled bases, had a mean Phred below 15, or lacked an exact match to the constant primer or identifier. COPE v1.2.5 was used to merge the high-quality paired reads. Clonotypes were defined as unique nucleotide sequences and were aligned to IMGT TRB V, D and J references using MiTCR v1.1. The analysis was limited to V-J combinations with a frequency above 0.0001, which together covered 99.2% of the repertoires. For each V-J combination, a TCR clonal expansion and chaos score was defined as F50 clonal expansion divided by the chaos observed in the TCRdist matrix. Welch's t-statistics and random forest were used to reduce features to approximately 13 V-J combinations, which were fed into a naive Bayes classifier. The similarity between thyroid and blood repertoires was quantified using the Morisita-Horn index. In-frame beta chains were kept once TCRdb had trimmed the public reads at Q25 with fastp and called clones with MiXCR. Here each entry gathers all rows of one CDR3 protein and keeps the most common genes and DNA. TCRdb's processing, not the study's, gives the V and J calls here. This sample holds approximately 480,000 distinct CDR3 sequences; about 15% were observed only once. Of the sample, 9.5% to 10% falls within the top ten clones.

Patients with ophthalmopathy had moderately to severely active disease, with a Clinical Activity Score of 3 or more, a NOSPECS grade of 4 or more, and a disease duration of less than 3 months. Anyone with other autoimmune diseases, uncontrolled infections, pregnancy or lactation was excluded from the study. Clinical symptoms, serum thyroxine, TRAb, thyroid ultrasound and orbital computed tomography were used for diagnosis. PBMCs were isolated from 7.5 to 10 ml of fresh peripheral blood by Ficoll-Paque density gradient centrifugation. Total RNA was extracted using Trizol reagent, and RNA quality was checked on an Agilent 2100 Bioanalyzer.

Material: blood. This TCR came from a woman in her twenties or thirties with Graves' ophthalmopathy. Donor details come from another sample of the same person, matched by shared clones. The rearrangement joined TRBV6-1 to TRBJ2-5, and the D gene may be TRBD1, 6 bases matching. The CDR3 protein sequence reads: CASSSYREETQYF. The nucleotides are TGTGCCAGCAGTAGCTACAGGGAAGAGACCCAGTACTTC.